Following are 32 T cell receptor beta chains from one sample sequenced in a study of blood T cell repertoires in COVID-19. The protocol was immunoSEQ multiplex PCR, while the TCRdb copy is restricted to in-frame clones and leaves out a portion. The table has 250,000 or so clones, more than 85% seen once; the top ten hold roughly 5%. The sample was peripheral blood. The receptors stem from an older woman with COVID-19, enrolled during active disease.

The sample holds a few counts of this clone. The V gene is TRBV5-1, the J gene TRBJ1-1; D gene uncertain. Germline lookup yields CDR1 SGHRS and CDR2 YFSETQ. There are 14 residues in the CDR3. Trimming took off 0 bases at V and 1 base at J, with 7 bases between the two ends. This chain's CDR3 is CASSLAAGNTEAFF. The DNA of the CDR3 is TGCGCCAGCAGCTTGGCCGCAGGGAACACTGAAGCTTTCTTT.

This clone was seen once. The chain is built from TRBV10-3 and TRBJ2-1; maybe TRBD2 (6 bases). There are 15 residues in the CDR3. The V gene lost 7 bases and the J gene lost 7 bases, with 20 bases spanning the gap. Germline V CDR1 and CDR2: ENHRY, SYGVKD. The CDR3, as DNA: TGTGCCATCAAGCTTGGAGGGCCTTTGGTGAATGAGCAGTTCTTC. Its translation: CAIKLGGPLVNEQFF.

Written as DNA, the CDR3 is TGTGCCAGCAGCCCCCCCTTGGGCCGGGAGACCCAGTACTTC. It translates to CASSPPLGRETQYF. The chain links TRBV7-2 to TRBJ2-5; D not certain. V was shortened by 5 bases and J by 5 bases, with 15 bases between the two germline ends. Germline V lookup: CDR1 SGHTA, CDR2 FQGNSA. This CDR3 region has 14 residues.

The chain links TRBV3-1 (or the pseudogene TRBV3-2) to TRBJ1-2; D unresolved. In germline, CDR1 is LGHDT, CDR2 YNNKEL (reference sequence). V shed 0 bases and J shed 8 bases, with 7 bases lying between them. The CDR3 spans 12 residues. As DNA, the CDR3 is TGTGCCAGCAGCCAAGAAGCAGGCGGCTACACCTTC. Its translation is CASSQEAGGYTF.

This clone was seen a handful of times. The genes are TRBV28 and TRBJ1-1; no clear D gene. Germline V gives CDR1 MDHEN, CDR2 SYDVKM. The CDR3 runs to 14 residues. Trimming removed 5 bases at V and 3 bases at J, with 13 bases between. The CDR3 bases are TGTGCCAGCAGTCCAGGTGGAAGGTACACTGAAGCTTTCTTT. Translating it yields CASSPGGRYTEAFF.

The rearrangement links TRBV10-3 to TRBJ2-1; 7 nucleotides agree with TRBD1. This CDR3 is 13 amino acids long. Germline CDR1 ENHRY, CDR2 SYGVKD. Germline trimming cut 4 bases from V and 5 bases from J; bases unmatched to any gene: 2. The CDR3 DNA is TGTGCCATCAGTGTACAGGGGCACAATGAGCAGTTCTTC. It is translated as CAISVQGHNEQFF.

This clone was seen once. The chain uses TRBV27 and TRBJ2-3, with a tentative D call TRBD2 (6 bases). Looked up from germline, CDR1 is MNHEY and CDR2 is SMNVEV (reference sequence). CDR3 length: 18 amino acids. Deletions cut 4 bases from V and 4 bases from J, with 24 bases between. CDR3 sequence reads: CASSSPMSPGSGSDTQYF. DNA of the CDR3: TGTGCCAGCAGTTCCCCTATGAGCCCCGGGAGCGGCTCAGATACGCAGTATTTT.

V and J are TRBV4-2 and TRBJ2-1, with TRBD2 matching over 11 bases. CDR1 is LGHNA and CDR2 is YNFKEQ in the germline V gene. There are 16 residues in the CDR3. J was trimmed by 2 bases and V by 3 bases; bases with no gene match: 3. The CDR3 DNA sequence: TGTGCCAGCAGCCAGATTAGCGGGAGGGCCTACAATGAGCAGTTCTTC. Residues: CASSQISGRAYNEQFF.

The chain links TRBV5-1 to TRBJ2-7, with 7 positions matching TRBD2. CDR3 length: 15 amino acids. Germline assignment: CDR1 SGHRS and CDR2 YFSETQ. With 2 bases clipped from V and 3 bases from J, the junction kept 8 bases outside the gene matches. The DNA of the CDR3 is TGCGCCAGCAGCTTATTCGGGACTACTAACTACGAGCAGTACTTC. It specifies CASSLFGTTNYEQYF. The full variable domain, its missing parts supplied by reference TRBV5-1 and TRBJ2-7, is KAGVTQTPRYLIKTRGQQVTLSCSPISGHRSVSWYQQTPGQGLQFLFEYFSETQRNKGNFPGRFSGRQFSNSRSEMNVSTLELGDSALYLCASSLFGTTNYEQYFGPGTRLTVT.

The chain couples TRBV19 to TRBJ2-1; perhaps TRBD1 as D (5 bases). Germline assignment: CDR1 LNHDA and CDR2 SQIVND (reference sequence). Trimming stripped 3 bases from V and 10 bases from J, with 10 bases between. The CDR3 sequence is 12 residues long. CDR3 region: CASSMGRVEQFF. The CDR3 DNA reads as TGTGCCAGTAGTATGGGGCGCGTGGAGCAGTTCTTC.

The chain joins TRBV7-8 to TRBJ1-4; the D is unclear. This CDR3 has 15 residues. The germline gives CDR1 SGHVS, CDR2 FQNEAQ. The V end lost 2 bases, the J end lost 5 bases, and 12 bases lay between the germline ends. In DNA form, the CDR3 reads TGTGCCAGCAGCTTAAGTGGGCGGGGAAATGAAAAACTGTTTTTT. Translating gives CASSLSGRGNEKLFF.

V usage is TRBV7-9 and J usage is TRBJ1-1; TRBD1 aligns across 7 bases. V was clipped by 2 bases and J by 10 bases; unmatched bases: 1. Germline CDR1 SEHNR, CDR2 FQNEAQ (reference sequence). The CDR3 extends over 11 amino acids. The DNA of the CDR3 is TGTGCCAGCAGCTTATCAGGGGGAGCTTTCTTT. This sequence encodes CASSLSGGAFF.

V usage is TRBV5-1 and J usage is TRBJ1-2; D is undetermined. The germline gives CDR1 SGHRS, CDR2 YFSETQ. This CDR3 has 13 amino acids. Between the trimmed V and J ends, which lost 6 bases and 3 bases, there was a span of 12 bases. CDR3 in DNA: TGCGCCAGCACCACCCAAGGAGACTATGGCTACACCTTC. This translates into CASTTQGDYGYTF.

The sample holds a few counts of this clone. The chain combines TRBV4-1 with TRBJ1-4, with D possibly TRBD1 on 5 matching bases. From germline, CDR1 is MGHRA and CDR2 YSYEKL. The V end was cut by 0 bases, the J end by 8 bases, with 16 bases between. The CDR3 loop spans 16 amino acids. The DNA for the CDR3 is TGCGCCAGCAGCCAAGATGGAGGGGCAGTGGCAGAAAAACTGTTTTTT. Its protein product is CASSQDGGAVAEKLFF.

This clone was detected a few times. The chain combines TRBV2 with TRBJ2-7; TRBD2 matches 11 bases. Germline CDR1 and CDR2: SNHLY and FYNNEI. The J segment lost 3 bases and the V segment lost 4 bases, leaving 11 bases of the junction unmatched. This CDR3 is 17 amino acids long. CDR3 amino acids: CASSVTARTSGHYEQYF. The CDR3 DNA reads TGTGCCAGCAGTGTCACAGCAAGGACTAGCGGGCACTACGAGCAGTACTTC.

The CDR3 nucleotides read TGTGCCAGCAACATACCAGGGGGCAACGAGCAGTACTTC. Amino acids: CASNIPGGNEQYF. This sequence joins TRBV5-5 and TRBJ2-7; 8 nucleotides agree with TRBD1. CDR3 length: 13 amino acids. J lost 5 bases, V lost 6 bases, and 7 bases had no gene match. Germline V gene data show CDR1 as SGHKS and CDR2 as YYEKEE (reference sequence).

This clone has a single count. This chain links TRBV18 with TRBJ1-2; no definite D call. The CDR3 extends over 13 amino acids. Trimming pared 3 bases from V and 8 bases from J, leaving 13 bases between. Germline V gene data show CDR1 as KGHSH and CDR2 as LQKENI. CDR3: CASSPFQEGGYTF. In DNA form, the CDR3 reads TGTGCCAGCTCACCTTTTCAGGAGGGCGGCTACACCTTC.

The DNA of the CDR3 is TGCGCCAGCAGCTTCGGGACAGGGGTTTATGGCTACACCTTC. Translation: CASSFGTGVYGYTF. V usage is TRBV5-1 and J usage is TRBJ1-2; 10 bases agree with TRBD1. CDR1 and CDR2 (germline): SGHRS, YFSETQ. The CDR3 contains 14 residues. The junction had 3 bases not matched to a gene; V was cut back by 2 bases and J by 5 bases. Variable domain in full (rest from reference TRBV5-1 and TRBJ1-2): KAGVTQTPRYLIKTRGQQVTLSCSPISGHRSVSWYQQTPGQGLQFLFEYFSETQRNKGNFPGRFSGRQFSNSRSEMNVSTLELGDSALYLCASSFGTGVYGYTFGSGTRLTVV.

The chain couples TRBV11-2 to TRBJ1-4; 10 nucleotides match TRBD1. J was trimmed by 7 bases and V by 5 bases; bases with no gene match: 10. CDR3 size: 16 residues. Germline V gene data show CDR1 as SGHAT and CDR2 as FQNNGV. CDR3 bases: TGTGCCAGCAGCCCCCGGGACAGGGGAAGGATTGAAAAACTGTTTTTT. This translates into CASSPRDRGRIEKLFF.

The chain links TRBV10-3 to TRBJ2-7; perhaps TRBD2 as D (5 bases). This CDR3 region has 14 residues. Germline loops: CDR1 ENHRY, CDR2 SYGVKD. The V and J ends lost 6 bases and 4 bases respectively, with 16 bases between them. CDR3 sequence (DNA): TGTGCCATCAGCAGGACTGGAACGTCATACGAGCAGTACTTC. Amino acids: CAISRTGTSYEQYF.

This clone was seen once. CDR3 region: CASSQDSLAGIQNEQYF. The CDR3 region has the DNA TGTGCCAGCAGCCAAGATAGTCTAGCGGGAATCCAAAACGAGCAGTACTTC. The chain carries TRBV3-1 (or the pseudogene TRBV3-2) and TRBJ2-7; 9 bases are shared with TRBD2. The length of the CDR3 is 17 residues. Losses at the gene ends were 0 bases for V and 5 bases for J; bases not matched to a gene: 11. The germline CDR1 and CDR2 sequences are LGHDT and YNNKEL (reference sequence).

The CDR3 DNA follows: TGTGCCAGCAGCTTGACCGGGACACAGGGTGAAAAACTGTTTTTT. Translating it yields CASSLTGTQGEKLFF. The rearrangement joins TRBV7-9 to TRBJ1-4, with D possibly being TRBD1 (6 bases). The CDR3 loop spans 15 amino acids. V shed 3 bases and J shed 7 bases, with 15 bases lying between them. Germline CDR1 reads SEHNR; CDR2 reads FQNEAQ (reference sequence). The variable domain in full, completed from reference TRBV7-9 and TRBJ1-4, reads DTGVSQNPRHKITKRGQNVTFRCDPISEHNRLYWYRQTLGQGPEFLTYFQNEAQLEKSRLLSDRFSAERPKGSFSTLEIQRTEQGDSAMYLCASSLTGTQGEKLFFGSGTQLSVL.

This clone was seen only a few times. The rearrangement uses TRBV5-1 and TRBJ1-2; tentatively, D is TRBD1 (5 bases). CDR1 is SGHRS and CDR2 is YFSETQ in the germline V gene. Trimming pared 4 bases from V and 8 bases from J, leaving 21 bases between. This CDR3 region has 15 residues. The CDR3, as DNA: TGCGCCAGCAGCCCTGGAGGGGCTAGTAAACAAGGCTACACCTTC. This codes for CASSPGGASKQGYTF.

This clone showed up just a few times. The chain employs TRBV27 and TRBJ1-2, with TRBD1 identical over 7 bases. Germline V CDR1 and CDR2: MNHEY, SMNVEV (reference sequence). This CDR3 comprises 17 residues. V lost 7 bases to trimming and J lost 1 base; unmatched junction nucleotides: 15. The CDR3 sequence: CASTLEDRLHLNYGYTF. CDR3 nucleotide sequence: TGTGCCAGCACCCTAGAGGACAGGCTCCACCTTAACTATGGCTACACCTTC.

This clone was detected once. V gene TRBV10-3 combines with J gene TRBJ1-4, with D possibly being TRBD1 (6 bases). The CDR3 sequence is 11 residues long. The V and J ends lost 6 bases and 7 bases respectively, with 6 bases between them. Germline V gives CDR1 ENHRY, CDR2 SYGVKD. In nucleotides, the CDR3 is TGTGCCATCAGCAGGGGTGAAAAACTGTTTTTT. Translation gives CAISRGEKLFF.

The chain couples TRBV5-1 to TRBJ2-1; 8 bases map to TRBD2. The CDR3 spans 16 residues. Germline CDR1 SGHRS, CDR2 YFSETQ. V lost 4 bases to trimming and J lost 5 bases; unmatched junction nucleotides: 11. The CDR3 here is CASSATGTRANNEQFF. CDR3 nucleotide sequence: TGCGCCAGCAGCGCCACCGGGACTAGGGCAAACAATGAGCAGTTCTTC.

The V and J genes are TRBV6-1 and TRBJ1-5; 12 bases fit TRBD1. The CDR3 contains 16 residues. Germline CDR1 is MNHNS and CDR2 is SASEGT. V lost 4 bases and J lost 4; bases outside the gene matches: 5. CDR3 nucleotides: TGTGCCAGCAGTGCCCGGGACAGGGGGCTTAATCAGCCCCAGCATTTT. Translation gives CASSARDRGLNQPQHF.

J is TRBJ1-4 and V is TRBV24-1; no clear D. Germline assignment: CDR1 KGHDR and CDR2 SFDVKD. V was shortened by 3 bases and J by 8 bases, with 18 bases between the two germline ends. The CDR3 covers 16 residues. The CDR3 here is CATSDPDGGPKEKLFF. DNA of the CDR3: TGTGCCACCAGTGATCCCGATGGAGGGCCCAAGGAAAAACTGTTTTTT.

J is TRBJ1-1 and V is TRBV6-5, with 7 nucleotides matching TRBD1. The V and J ends lost 5 bases and 2 bases, in that order; junction bases with no gene match: 5. The CDR3 totals 14 residues. Germline V gene sequence: CDR1 MNHEY, CDR2 SVGAGI. This chain's CDR3 is CASSRQGPNTEAFF. CDR3 nucleotide sequence: TGTGCCAGCAGTCGACAGGGTCCCAACACTGAAGCTTTCTTT.

Only a few counts were recorded for this clone. The chain couples TRBV10-3 to TRBJ2-7, with D perhaps TRBD2 (6 bases). Germline V gene data show CDR1 as ENHRY and CDR2 as SYGVKD. Trimming pared 4 bases from V and 0 bases from J, leaving 13 bases between. This CDR3 region has 15 residues. CDR3 loop: CAISAYGGVSYEQYF. CDR3 in DNA: TGTGCCATCAGTGCCTACGGGGGAGTCTCCTACGAGCAGTACTTC.

The J gene is TRBJ1-1, the V gene TRBV18; no clear D gene. This CDR3 comprises 16 residues. Germline assignment: CDR1 KGHSH and CDR2 LQKENI. V was cut by 4 bases and J by 1 base, with 16 bases left in between. CDR3 DNA: TGTGCCAGCTCACAATCAGTTGACACGCCGAACACTGAAGCTTTCTTT. It codes for CASSQSVDTPNTEAFF.

This chain joins TRBV4-2 and TRBJ2-2; tentative D call: TRBD1 (7 bases). The CDR3 runs 16 residues. CDR1 is LGHNA, CDR2 YNFKEQ, per germline. The germline V and J ends were trimmed by 0 bases and 4 bases, with 12 bases remaining between them. The CDR3 loop reads CASSQDRQGGTGELFF. The CDR3 DNA reads as TGTGCCAGCAGCCAAGATCGGCAGGGGGGCACCGGGGAGCTGTTTTTT.